The subject of this entry is one T cell receptor beta chain. In this sample, this clone turned up a few times. The clone's antigen remains unknown. Base qualities were left out, and no much larger clone turns up one base away. The immunoSEQ Assay, a bias-controlled multiplex PCR, was used to amplify TCRbeta CDR3 regions from genomic DNA. The authors' analysis ran thus. Within the assay, amplification of reference gene primers was used to estimate how many nucleated cells each sample contained. To quantify the absolute abundance of each unique TCRbeta CDR3 rearrangement, sequence reads were collapsed and filtered. Productive Simpson clonality was computed per sample as the square root of Simpson's diversity index over productive rearrangements. The table was pulled from immuneACCESS by TCRdb, which kept in-frame rearrangements only. Such tables lose some clones; where checked, under half of the loss comes from unresolved V genes, and the rest has no known cause. V, J and clone size are taken as reported in that table, and D and trimming were inferred from the DNA itself. This sample comprises about 280,000 clones, around 84% of them detected only once. Roughly 4.7% of the sample goes to the ten largest clones.

These data originate in a study of blood T cell repertoires in COVID-19 (dated by TCRdb to 2019 to 2021). For the wider study: Samples covering the acute and convalescent phases of COVID-19 were provided by collaborators in the United States, Italy and Spain. The repertoires were made available in a free public database intended to serve as a resource for research on the immune response to SARS-CoV-2. Sample metadata almost always included a de-identified subject ID, COVID-19 status, age in years and sex. Subjects who had been exposed to COVID-19, were actively infected with it, or had recovered from it provided the deeply sampled blood TCRbeta repertoires that made up the dataset. Where available, HLA class I and class II types were taken from metadata supplied by the sample provider and were not determined by assay-based typing. Samples came from the ongoing ImmuneRACE study (first 160 participants) plus 1,254 subjects from 6 global collaborators. The material from the prospective study consisted of cDNA or gDNA derived from T cells, B-cell-depleted T cells, or PBMCs. The investigation overall reported the following: Clinical and demographic metadata were provided uncurated, with the amount varying by source and participant.

In the prospective study, participants were roughly 18 to 95 years old, resided in 24 geographic areas of the United States, and were enrolled through a virtual design. To assign participants to cohorts, the prospective study relied on clinical history that participants themselves reported in a screening survey and a study questionnaire. Exposed participants had been in contact, within 2 weeks of entering the study, with a person who had a PCR-confirmed or clinician-diagnosed case of COVID-19. Each participant in the prospective study had whole blood, serum and a nasopharyngeal or oropharyngeal swab collected by mobile phlebotomists. Prospective study participants could optionally give additional blood draws and questionnaires over an approximately two-month period. Before DNA extraction, prospective study blood samples were shipped either frozen or at room temperature. The receptor was derived from a man aged 35-49 years who had been exposed to COVID-19. Sequenced: PBMCs or T cells enriched from blood (not recorded which).

The CDR3 protein: CSVEIQGSGNQPQHF. The nucleotide sequence reads as follows: TGCAGCGTTGAAATACAGGGGTCAGGCAATCAGCCCCAGCATTTT. The chain is made from TRBV29-1 and TRBJ1-5; 7 bases in the middle match TRBD1. Inclusive of the bounding cysteine and phenylalanine, the CDR3 is 15 residues long. The DNA shown is the 45-base CDR3, in frame from base 1. Taken from the germline V gene, the CDR1 and CDR2 loops are SQVTM and ANQGSEA. V is pruned by 2 bases and J by 2 bases, leaving 6 bases of the junction without a gene match.